This T cell receptor (beta chain) was observed in a study of CD8+ T cells in alopecia areata. Study results and limitations: On tofacitinib, scalp clonality and expanded CD8+ clones among top 100 fell significantly. In scalp samples, resident alphabeta T cells of normal skin are also sequenced. Scalp and blood samples kept many expanded lesional clones throughout tofacitinib.

As to treatment: oral pan-JAK inhibitor, 5-10 mg twice daily. CDR3 length: 14 amino acids. The V gene lost 6 bases and the J gene lost 0 bases, with 10 bases spanning the gap. Germline assignment: CDR1 SNHLY and CDR2 FYNNEI. Extraction of RNA preceded its reverse transcription into cDNA, which served as the sequencing template. Sequencing was performed with immunoSEQ multiplex PCR; in TCRdb, only in-frame clones are kept and a portion is missing. The sample has about 210,000 clones; around 66% are singletons. As for this clone: Its specificity is not known.

The sample in question was CD4+ T cells sorted from blood, obtained at week 44, from a patient treated with tofacitinib. This clonotype was sampled from a human donor with alopecia areata. The chain is built from TRBV2 and TRBJ2-3; D call uncertain. The CDR3 bases are TGTGCCAGCAGGATTATACCTAGCACAGATACGCAGTATTTT. Amino acids: CASRIIPSTDTQYF. Full variable domain (outside the CDR3, taken from reference TRBV2 and TRBJ2-3): EPEVTQTPSHQVTQMGQEVILRCVPISNHLYFYWYRQILGQKVEFLVSFYNNEISEKSEIFDDQFSVERPDGSNFTLKIRSTKLEDSAMYFCASRIIPSTDTQYFGPGTRLTVL.